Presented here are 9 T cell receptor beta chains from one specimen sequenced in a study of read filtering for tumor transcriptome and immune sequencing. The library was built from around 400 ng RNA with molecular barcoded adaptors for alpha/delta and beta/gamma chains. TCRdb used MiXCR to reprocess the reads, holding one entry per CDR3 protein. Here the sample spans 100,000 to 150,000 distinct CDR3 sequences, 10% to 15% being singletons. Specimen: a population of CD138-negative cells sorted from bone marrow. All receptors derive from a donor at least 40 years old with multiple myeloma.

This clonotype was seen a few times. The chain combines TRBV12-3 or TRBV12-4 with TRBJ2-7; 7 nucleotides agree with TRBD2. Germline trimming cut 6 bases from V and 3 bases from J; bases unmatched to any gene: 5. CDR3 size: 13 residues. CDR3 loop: CASSAGLVYEQYF. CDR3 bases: TGTGCCAGCAGCGCCGGACTAGTCTACGAGCAGTACTTC.

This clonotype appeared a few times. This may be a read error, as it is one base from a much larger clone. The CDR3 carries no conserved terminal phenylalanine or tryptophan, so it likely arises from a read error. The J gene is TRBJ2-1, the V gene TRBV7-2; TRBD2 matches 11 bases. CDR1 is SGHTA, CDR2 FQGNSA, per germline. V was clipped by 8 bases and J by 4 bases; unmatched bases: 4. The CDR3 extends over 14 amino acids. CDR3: CASGTSGRYNEQFL. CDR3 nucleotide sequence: TGTGCCAGCGGCACTAGCGGGAGATACAATGAGCAGTTCCTC.

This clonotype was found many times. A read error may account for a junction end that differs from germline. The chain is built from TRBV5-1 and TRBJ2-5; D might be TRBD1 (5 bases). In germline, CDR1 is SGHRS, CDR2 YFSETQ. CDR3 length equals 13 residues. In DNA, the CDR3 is TGTGCCAGCAGCTTAGACAGCCAAGAGACCCAGTACTTC. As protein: CASSLDSQETQYF.

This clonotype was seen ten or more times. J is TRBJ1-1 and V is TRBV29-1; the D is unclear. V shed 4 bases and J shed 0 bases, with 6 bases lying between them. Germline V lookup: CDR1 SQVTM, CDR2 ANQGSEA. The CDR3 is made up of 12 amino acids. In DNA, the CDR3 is TGCAGCGTTGGACACTTGAACACTGAAGCTTTCTTT. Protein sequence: CSVGHLNTEAFF.

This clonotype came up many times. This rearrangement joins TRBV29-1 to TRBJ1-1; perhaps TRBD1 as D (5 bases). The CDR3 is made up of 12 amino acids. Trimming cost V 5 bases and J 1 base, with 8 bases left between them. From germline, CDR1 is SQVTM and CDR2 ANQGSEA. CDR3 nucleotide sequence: TGCAGCGTTCGCAGGGCGAACACTGAAGCTTTCTTT. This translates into CSVRRANTEAFF.

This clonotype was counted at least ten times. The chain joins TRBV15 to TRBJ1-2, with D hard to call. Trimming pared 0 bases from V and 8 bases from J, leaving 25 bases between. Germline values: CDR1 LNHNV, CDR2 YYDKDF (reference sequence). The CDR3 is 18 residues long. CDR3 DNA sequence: TGTGCCACCAGCAGAGATCGGTCTAGAGACCCTCCCTCGGGCGGCTACACCTTC. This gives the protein CATSRDRSRDPPSGGYTF.

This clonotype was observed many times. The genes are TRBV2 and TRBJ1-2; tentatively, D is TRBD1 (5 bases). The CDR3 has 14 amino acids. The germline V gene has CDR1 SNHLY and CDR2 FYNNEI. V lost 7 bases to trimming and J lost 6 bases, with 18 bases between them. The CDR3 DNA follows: TGTGCCAGCACCCGGAGGCAGGGCGCCAATGGCTACACCTTC. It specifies CASTRRQGANGYTF.

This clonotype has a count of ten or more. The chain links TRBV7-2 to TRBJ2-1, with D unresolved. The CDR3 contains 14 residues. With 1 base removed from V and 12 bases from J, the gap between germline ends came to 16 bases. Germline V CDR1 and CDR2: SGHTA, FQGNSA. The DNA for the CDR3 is TGTGCCAGCAGCTTAGATGGGATGGCGGTATGGCAGTTCTTC. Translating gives CASSLDGMAVWQFF.

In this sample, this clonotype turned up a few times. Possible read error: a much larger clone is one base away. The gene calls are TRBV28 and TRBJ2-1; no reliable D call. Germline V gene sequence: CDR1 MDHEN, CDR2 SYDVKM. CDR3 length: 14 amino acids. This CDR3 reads CASSLIGSYYEQFF. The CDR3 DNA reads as TGTGCCAGCAGTTTAATAGGATCCTACTATGAGCAGTTCTTC.